Following are 5 T cell receptor beta chains from one sample sequenced in a study of T cell repertoires in cytomegalovirus infection. TCRdb passed the reads through MiXCR, listing each CDR3 protein once. The repertoire holds approximately 76,000 distinct CDR3 sequences, with 3% to 4.5% as singletons. The source material was PBMCs. The receptors originated from a human donor in good health (CMV status not recorded). Some clones in this sample may be carry-over from other donors' samples.

This clonotype has a count of ten or more. V gene TRBV5-4 combines with J gene TRBJ2-5; D not resolved. The germline V gene encodes CDR1 SGHNT and CDR2 YYREEE (reference sequence). The germline V and J ends were trimmed by 2 bases and 2 bases, with 10 bases remaining between them. This CDR3 is built from 14 residues. The CDR3 reads CASSFRTAQETQYF. CDR3 in DNA: TGTGCCAGCAGCTTCCGGACGGCACAAGAGACCCAGTACTTC.

This clonotype occurred many times. The V gene is TRBV11-2, the J gene TRBJ1-3; D is possibly TRBD1 (6 bases). The CDR3 has 13 amino acids. The germline V and J ends were trimmed by 6 bases and 2 bases, with 8 bases remaining between them. Looked up from germline, CDR1 is SGHAT and CDR2 is FQNNGV. The DNA for the CDR3 is TGTGCCAGCAGTAACAGGGCTGGAAACACCATATATTTT. Protein product: CASSNRAGNTIYF.

The table lists this clonotype with many counts. This chain uses TRBV7-2 with TRBJ2-5, with TRBD2 matching 13 bases. The CDR3 contains 14 residues. The ends lost 6 bases at V and 3 bases at J; junction bases unmatched: 1. In germline, CDR1 is SGHTA, CDR2 FQGNSA. CDR3 DNA sequence: TGTGCCAGCAGGACTAGCGGGGGGAAAGAGACCCAGTACTTC. It yields the protein CASRTSGGKETQYF.

At least ten counts were recorded for this clonotype. One end of the junction is discordant with germline, which a read error may explain. This chain joins TRBV5-1 and TRBJ1-6; D not resolved. The CDR3 loop spans 14 amino acids. Germline CDR1 and CDR2: SGHRS and YFSETQ. CDR3 bases: TGCGCCAGCAGCTTGGACTCCCATAATTCACCCCTCCACTTT. Its protein product is CASSLDSHNSPLHF.

Only a few counts were recorded for this clonotype. A single base separates this from a much larger clone, so it may be a read error. V gene TRBV20-1 combines with J gene TRBJ2-5, with TRBD2 identical over 12 bases. With 3 bases clipped from V and 5 bases from J, the junction kept 7 bases outside the gene matches. Germline CDR1 reads DFQATT; CDR2 reads SNEGSKA (reference sequence). The CDR3 has 15 residues. CDR3: CSASASGGARETQYF. The CDR3 region has the DNA TGCAGTGCTAGCGCTAGCGGGGGGGCTCGGGAGACCCAGTACTTC.